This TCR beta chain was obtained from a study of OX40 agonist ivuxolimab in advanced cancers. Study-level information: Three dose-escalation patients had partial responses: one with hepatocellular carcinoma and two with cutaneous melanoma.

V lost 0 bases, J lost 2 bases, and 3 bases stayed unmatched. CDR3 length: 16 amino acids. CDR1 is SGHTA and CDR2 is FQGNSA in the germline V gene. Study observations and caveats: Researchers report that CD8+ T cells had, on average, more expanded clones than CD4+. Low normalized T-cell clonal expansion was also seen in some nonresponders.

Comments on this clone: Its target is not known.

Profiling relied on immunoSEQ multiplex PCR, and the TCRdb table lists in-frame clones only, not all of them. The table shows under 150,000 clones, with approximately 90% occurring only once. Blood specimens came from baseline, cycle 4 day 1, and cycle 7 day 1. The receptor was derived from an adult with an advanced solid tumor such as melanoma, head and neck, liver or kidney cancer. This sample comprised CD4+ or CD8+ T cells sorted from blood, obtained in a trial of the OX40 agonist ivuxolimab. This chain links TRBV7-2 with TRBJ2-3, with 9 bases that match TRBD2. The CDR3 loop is CASSLALAGPTDTQYF. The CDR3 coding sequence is TGTGCCAGCAGCTTAGCGCTAGCGGGGCCCACAGATACGCAGTATTTT.